The clone carrying this T cell receptor beta chain was recorded many times. The data belong to a study of CD8 T cells in ankylosing spondylitis. One entry per CDR3 protein results from TCRdb running MiXCR on the 5' RACE reads. The profile covers under 250,000 distinct CDR3 sequences, with about 10% appearing a single time and less than 3% taken by the ten largest. This TCR was sampled from a male donor with ankylosing spondylitis or in good health (not recorded which). Source material: blood, either unsorted or a sorted T cell fraction (not recorded which).

CDR3 region: CSGQRANTGELFF. CDR3 in DNA: TGCAGCGGACAGCGTGCCAACACCGGGGAGCTGTTTTTT. The V call is TRBV29-1, the J call TRBJ2-2, with a tentative D call TRBD1 (5 bases). V was cut by 7 bases and J by 2 bases, with 11 bases left in between. In germline, CDR1 is SQVTM, CDR2 ANQGSEA. This CDR3 has 13 residues.